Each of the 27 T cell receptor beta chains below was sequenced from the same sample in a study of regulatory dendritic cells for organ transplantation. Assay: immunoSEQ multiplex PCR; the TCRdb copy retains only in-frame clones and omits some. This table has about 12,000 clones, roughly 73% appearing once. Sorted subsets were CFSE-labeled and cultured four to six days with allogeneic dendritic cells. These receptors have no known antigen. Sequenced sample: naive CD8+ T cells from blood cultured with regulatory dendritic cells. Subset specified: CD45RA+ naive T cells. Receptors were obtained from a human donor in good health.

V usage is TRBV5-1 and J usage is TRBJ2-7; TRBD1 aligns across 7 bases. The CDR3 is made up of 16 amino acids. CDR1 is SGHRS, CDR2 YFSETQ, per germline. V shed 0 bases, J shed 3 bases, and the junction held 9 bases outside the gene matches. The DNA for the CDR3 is TGCGCCAGCAGCTTGGCCACCAGGACAGGCCACTACGAGCAGTACTTC. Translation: CASSLATRTGHYEQYF.

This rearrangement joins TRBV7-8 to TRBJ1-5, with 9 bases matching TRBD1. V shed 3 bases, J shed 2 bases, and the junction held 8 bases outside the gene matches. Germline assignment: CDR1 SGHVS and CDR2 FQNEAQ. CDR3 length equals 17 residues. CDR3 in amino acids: CASSFGQGNSGNQPQHF. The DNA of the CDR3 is TGTGCCAGCAGCTTCGGACAGGGGAATAGTGGCAATCAGCCCCAGCATTTT.

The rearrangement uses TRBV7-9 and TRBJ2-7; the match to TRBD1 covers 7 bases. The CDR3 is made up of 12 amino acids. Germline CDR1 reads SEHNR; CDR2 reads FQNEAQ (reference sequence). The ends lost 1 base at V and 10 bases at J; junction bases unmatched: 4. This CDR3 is CASSLGQGNQYF. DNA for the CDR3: TGTGCCAGCAGCTTAGGACAGGGCAACCAGTACTTC.

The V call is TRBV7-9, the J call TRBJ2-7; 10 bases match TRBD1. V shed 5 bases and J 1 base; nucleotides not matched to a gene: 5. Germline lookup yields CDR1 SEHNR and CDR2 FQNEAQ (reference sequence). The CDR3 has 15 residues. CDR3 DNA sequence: TGTGCCAGCAGCCTCAGGGGACAGGGGTCCTACGAGCAGTACTTC. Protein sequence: CASSLRGQGSYEQYF. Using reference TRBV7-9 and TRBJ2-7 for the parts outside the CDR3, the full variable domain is DTGVSQNPRHKITKRGQNVTFRCDPISEHNRLYWYRQTLGQGPEFLTYFQNEAQLEKSRLLSDRFSAERPKGSFSTLEIQRTEQGDSAMYLCASSLRGQGSYEQYFGPGTRLTVT.

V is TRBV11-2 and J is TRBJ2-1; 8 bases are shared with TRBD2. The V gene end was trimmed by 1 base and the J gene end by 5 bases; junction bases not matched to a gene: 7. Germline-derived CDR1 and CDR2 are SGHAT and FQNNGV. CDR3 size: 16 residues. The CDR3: CASSLGTRGGDNEQFF. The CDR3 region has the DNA TGTGCCAGCAGCTTAGGAACCCGGGGGGGGGACAATGAGCAGTTCTTC.

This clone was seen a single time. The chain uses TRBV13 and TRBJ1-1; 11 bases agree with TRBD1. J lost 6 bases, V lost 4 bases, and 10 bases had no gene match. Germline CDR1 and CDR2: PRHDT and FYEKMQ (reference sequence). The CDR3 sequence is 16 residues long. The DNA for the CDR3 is TGTGCCAGCAGCTCATTACGGGACAGGGGGTTAGCTGAAGCTTTCTTT. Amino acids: CASSSLRDRGLAEAFF.

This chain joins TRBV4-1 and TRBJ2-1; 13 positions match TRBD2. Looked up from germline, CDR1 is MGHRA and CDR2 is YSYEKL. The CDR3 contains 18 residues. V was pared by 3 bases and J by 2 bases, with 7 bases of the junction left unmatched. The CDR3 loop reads CASSHKLAGGRPYNEQFF. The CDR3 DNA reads TGCGCCAGCAGCCATAAACTAGCGGGGGGGCGTCCCTACAATGAGCAGTTCTTC.

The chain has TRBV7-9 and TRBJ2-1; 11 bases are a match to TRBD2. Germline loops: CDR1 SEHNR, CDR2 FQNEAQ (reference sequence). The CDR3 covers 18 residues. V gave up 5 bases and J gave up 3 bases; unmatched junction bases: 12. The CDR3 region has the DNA TGTGCCAGCAGCCGACCCCCTAGCGGGGGGAAGTTCTACAATGAGCAGTTCTTC. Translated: CASSRPPSGGKFYNEQFF.

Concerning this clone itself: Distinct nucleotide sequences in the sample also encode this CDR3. The CDR3 bases are TGCGCCAGCAGCCAAGATGACAGCATGTTGCCCACAGATACGCAGTATTTT. Protein: CASSQDDSMLPTDTQYF. The V call is TRBV4-1, the J call TRBJ2-3; D may be TRBD1 (5 bases). V shed 0 bases and J shed 2 bases, with 15 bases lying between them. The CDR3 consists of 17 residues. CDR1 is MGHRA and CDR2 is YSYEKL in the germline V gene.

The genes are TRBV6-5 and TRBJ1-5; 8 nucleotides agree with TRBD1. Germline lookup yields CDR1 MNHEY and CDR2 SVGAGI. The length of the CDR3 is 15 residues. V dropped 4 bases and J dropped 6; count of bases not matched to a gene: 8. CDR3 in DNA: TGTGCCAGCAGTTCCATGCAGGGGGCCCTTCAGCCCCAGCATTTT. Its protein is CASSSMQGALQPQHF.

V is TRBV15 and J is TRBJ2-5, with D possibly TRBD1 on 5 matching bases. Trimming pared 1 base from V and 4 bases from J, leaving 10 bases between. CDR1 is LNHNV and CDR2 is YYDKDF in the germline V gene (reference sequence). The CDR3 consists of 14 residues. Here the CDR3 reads CATSRVTVGETQYF. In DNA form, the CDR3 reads TGTGCCACCAGCAGAGTGACAGTCGGAGAGACCCAGTACTTC.

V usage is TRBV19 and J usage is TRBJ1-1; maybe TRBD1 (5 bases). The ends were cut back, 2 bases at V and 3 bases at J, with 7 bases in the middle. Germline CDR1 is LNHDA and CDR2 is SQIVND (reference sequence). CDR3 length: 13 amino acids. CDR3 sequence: CASSISGYTEAFF. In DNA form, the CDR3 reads TGTGCCAGTAGTATATCAGGGTACACTGAAGCTTTCTTT. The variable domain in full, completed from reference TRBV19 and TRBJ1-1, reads DGGITQSPKYLFRKEGQNVTLSCEQNLNHDAMYWYRQDPGQGLRLIYYSQIVNDFQKGDIAEGYSVSREKKESFPLTVTSAQKNPTAFYLCASSISGYTEAFFGQGTRLTVV.

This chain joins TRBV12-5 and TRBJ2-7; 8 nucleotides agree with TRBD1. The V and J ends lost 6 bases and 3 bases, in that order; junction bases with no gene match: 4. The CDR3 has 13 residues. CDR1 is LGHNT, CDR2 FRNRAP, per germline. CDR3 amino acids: CASGPGQGYEQYF. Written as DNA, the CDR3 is TGTGCTAGTGGCCCCGGACAGGGCTACGAGCAGTACTTC.

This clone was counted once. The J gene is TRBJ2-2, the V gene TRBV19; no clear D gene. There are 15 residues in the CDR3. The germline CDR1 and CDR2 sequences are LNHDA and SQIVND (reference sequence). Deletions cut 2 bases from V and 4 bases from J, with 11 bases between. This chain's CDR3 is CASSILATATGELFF. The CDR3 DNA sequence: TGTGCCAGTAGTATATTAGCTACCGCCACCGGGGAGCTGTTTTTT.

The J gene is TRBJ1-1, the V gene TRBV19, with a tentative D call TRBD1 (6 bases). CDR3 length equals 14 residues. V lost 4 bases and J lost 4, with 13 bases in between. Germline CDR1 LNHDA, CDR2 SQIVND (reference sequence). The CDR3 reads CASSTKQGSTEAFF. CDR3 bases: TGTGCCAGTAGTACCAAACAGGGTAGCACTGAAGCTTTCTTT. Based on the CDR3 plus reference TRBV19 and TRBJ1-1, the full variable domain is DGGITQSPKYLFRKEGQNVTLSCEQNLNHDAMYWYRQDPGQGLRLIYYSQIVNDFQKGDIAEGYSVSREKKESFPLTVTSAQKNPTAFYLCASSTKQGSTEAFFGQGTRLTVV.

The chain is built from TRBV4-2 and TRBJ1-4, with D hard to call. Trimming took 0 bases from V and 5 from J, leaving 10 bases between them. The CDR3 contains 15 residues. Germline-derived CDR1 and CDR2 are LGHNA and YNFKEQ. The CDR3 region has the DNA TGTGCCAGCAGCCAAGATCGGCTAGAGAATGAAAAACTGTTTTTT. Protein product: CASSQDRLENEKLFF.

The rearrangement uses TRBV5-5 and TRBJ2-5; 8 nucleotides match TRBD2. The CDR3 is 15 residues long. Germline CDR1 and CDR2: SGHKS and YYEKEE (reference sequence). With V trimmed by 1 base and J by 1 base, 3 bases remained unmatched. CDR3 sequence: CASSLLAGGQETQYF. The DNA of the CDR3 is TGTGCCAGCAGCTTGCTCGCGGGGGGCCAAGAGACCCAGTACTTC. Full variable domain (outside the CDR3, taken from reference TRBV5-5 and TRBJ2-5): DAGVTQSPTHLIKTRGQQVTLRCSPISGHKSVSWYQQVLGQGPQFIFQYYEKEERGRGNFPDRFSARQFPNYSSELNVNALLLGDSALYLCASSLLAGGQETQYFGPGTRLLVL.

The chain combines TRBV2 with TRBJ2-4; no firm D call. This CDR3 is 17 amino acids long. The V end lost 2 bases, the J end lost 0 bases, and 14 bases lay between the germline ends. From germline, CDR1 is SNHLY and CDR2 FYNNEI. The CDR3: CASSEKMLPTAKNIQYF. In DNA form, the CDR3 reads TGTGCCAGCAGTGAAAAGATGCTCCCTACAGCCAAAAACATTCAGTACTTC.

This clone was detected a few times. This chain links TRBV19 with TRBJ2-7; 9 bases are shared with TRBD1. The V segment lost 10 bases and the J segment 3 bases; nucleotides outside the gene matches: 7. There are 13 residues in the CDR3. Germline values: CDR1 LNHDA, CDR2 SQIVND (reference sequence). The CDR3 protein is CATSTGGGYEQYF. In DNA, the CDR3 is TGTGCCACCTCGACAGGGGGTGGCTACGAGCAGTACTTC.

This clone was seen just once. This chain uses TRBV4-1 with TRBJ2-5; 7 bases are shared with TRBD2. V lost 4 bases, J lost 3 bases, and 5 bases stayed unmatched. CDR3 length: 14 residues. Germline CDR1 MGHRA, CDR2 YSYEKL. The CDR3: CASSLGGLKETQYF. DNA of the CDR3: TGCGCCAGCAGCCTCGGGGGACTAAAAGAGACCCAGTACTTC.

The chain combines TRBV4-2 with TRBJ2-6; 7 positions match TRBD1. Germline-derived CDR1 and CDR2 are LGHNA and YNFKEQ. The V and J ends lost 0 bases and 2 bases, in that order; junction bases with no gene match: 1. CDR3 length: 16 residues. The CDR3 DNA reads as TGTGCCAGCAGCCAAGAGCAGGGGGCTGGGGCCAACGTCCTGACTTTC. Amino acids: CASSQEQGAGANVLTF.

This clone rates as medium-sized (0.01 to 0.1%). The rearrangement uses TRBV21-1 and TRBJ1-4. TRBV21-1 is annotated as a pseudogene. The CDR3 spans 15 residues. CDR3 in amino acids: CASSKEAGNGEKLFF. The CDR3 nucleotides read TGTGCCAGCAGCAAAGAGGCGGGGAATGGCGAAAAACTGTTTTTT.

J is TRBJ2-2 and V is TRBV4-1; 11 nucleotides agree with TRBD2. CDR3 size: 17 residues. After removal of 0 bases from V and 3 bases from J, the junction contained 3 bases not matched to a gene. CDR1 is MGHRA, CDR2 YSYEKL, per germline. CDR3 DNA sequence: TGCGCCAGCAGCCAAGAGGCACTAGCGGGGGACACCGGGGAGCTGTTTTTT. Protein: CASSQEALAGDTGELFF.

DNA of the CDR3: TGTGCCAGCAGCAAAGAATGTGAACTTGGGACTAGCGGGGGCGGGGGGGAGACCCAGTACTTC. Its protein is CASSKECELGTSGGGGETQYF. V usage is TRBV21-1 and J usage is TRBJ2-5; TRBD2, as called in the table, went unchecked against the DNA. TRBV21-1 is an annotated pseudogene. The CDR3 length is 21 residues.

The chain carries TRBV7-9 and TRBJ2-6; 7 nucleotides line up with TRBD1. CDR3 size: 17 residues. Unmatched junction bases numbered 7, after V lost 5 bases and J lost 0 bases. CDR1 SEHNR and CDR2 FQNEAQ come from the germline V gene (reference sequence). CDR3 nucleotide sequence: TGTGCCAGCAGCGTACCGGGACAGCCCTCTGGGGCCAACGTCCTGACTTTC. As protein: CASSVPGQPSGANVLTF.

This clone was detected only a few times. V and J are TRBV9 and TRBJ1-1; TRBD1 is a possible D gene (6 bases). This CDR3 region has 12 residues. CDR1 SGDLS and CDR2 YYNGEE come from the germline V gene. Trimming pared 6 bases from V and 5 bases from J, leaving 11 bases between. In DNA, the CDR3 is TGTGCCAGCAAGGGAGGGGGGACTGAAGCTTTCTTT. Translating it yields CASKGGGTEAFF.

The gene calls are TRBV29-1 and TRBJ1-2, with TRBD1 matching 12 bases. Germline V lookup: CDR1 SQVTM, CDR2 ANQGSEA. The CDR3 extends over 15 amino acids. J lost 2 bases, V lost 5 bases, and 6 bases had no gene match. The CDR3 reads CSVPGQGAVNYGYTF. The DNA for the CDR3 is TGCAGCGTTCCGGGACAGGGGGCCGTAAACTATGGCTACACCTTC.